The T cell receptor beta chain under discussion was sequenced for a study of T cells in Graves' hyperthyroidism and ophthalmopathy. This clonotype was counted a few times. The investigators amplified TCR beta CDR3 regions from RNA transcripts. TCR CDR3 underwent first-round RT-PCR with the HTBI primer set. TCRdb itself ran the multiplex PCR reads through MiXCR, one entry per CDR3 protein. The table lists approximately 870,000 distinct CDR3 sequences, 38% of them singletons. Germline V gene lookup returns CDR1 DFQATT and CDR2 SNEGSKA (reference sequence). V was cut by 3 bases and J by 1 base, with 12 bases left in between. The CDR3 has 14 amino acids.

This clonotype was obtained from a man aged 18-30 years with Graves' hyperthyroidism. The chain couples TRBV20-1 to TRBJ2-5; possible D gene TRBD2, 5 bases. Sample: blood. The CDR3: CSASVKDFQETQYF. The DNA of the CDR3 is TGCAGTGCTAGTGTAAAGGACTTCCAAGAGACCCAGTACTTC.